A selection of T cell receptor beta chains follows, all from one sample in a study of metastatic and nonmetastatic thyroid tumors. MiXCR re-clonotyped the PCR reads for TCRdb. The profile shows tens of thousands of clones, approximately 15% of them singletons. Sequenced material: blood. Every receptor here comes from a female donor with papillary thyroid cancer or a benign thyroid nodule (not recorded which). Some clones in this sample may be carry-over from other donors' samples. CDR3s include the opening cysteine and the closing phenylalanine or tryptophan. A D gene is named only where the DNA matches it firmly. For some rows the clone size is stated as once, few or many, or as a class when expanded; others skip it.

v_gene,abundance,d_gene,j_gene,CDR3aa,CDR3nt
TRBV20-1,once,TRBD2,TRBJ2-2,CSARDTSASGVPGELFF,TGCAGTGCTAGAGATACCTCGGCTAGCGGGGTCCCCGGGGAGCTGTTTTTT
TRBV29-1,many,.,TRBJ2-1,CSARTVENEQFF,TGCAGCGCCCGGACAGTTGAAAATGAGCAGTTCTTC
TRBV20-1,many,.,TRBJ2-1,CSARSSDEQFF,TGCAGTGCCAGGTCTAGCGATGAGCAGTTCTTC
TRBV28,.,TRBD2,TRBJ2-7,CASSETSGRMRQGEQYF,TGTGCCAGCAGTGAGACTAGCGGGAGGATGAGGCAGGGTGAGCAGTACTTC
TRBV20-1,many,.,TRBJ2-7,CSARDRRAGKTVSYEQYF,TGCAGTGCTAGAGATAGGCGCGCGGGAAAGACGGTGTCCTACGAGCAGTACTTC
TRBV5-1,few,.,TRBJ1-2,CASSLDNRQPGGYTF,TGCGCCAGCAGCTTGGATAATAGACAGCCTGGGGGCTACACCTTC
TRBV28,.,.,TRBJ1-2,CACSWASLNGYTF,TGTGCCTGCAGTTGGGCCAGTCTAAATGGATACACCTTC
TRBV7-3,many,.,TRBJ2-2,CASSFNGARGTGELFF,TGTGCCAGCAGCTTCAATGGGGCCAGGGGCACCGGGGAGCTGTTTTTT
TRBV14,many,.,TRBJ1-1,CASSRGGEAFF,TGTGCCAGCAGCCGGGGAGGTGAAGCTTTCTTT
TRBV20-1,once,TRBD1,TRBJ2-3,CSARPGQGACTQYF,TGCAGTGCTAGACCGGGACAGGGGGCTTGTACACAGTATTTT
TRBV6-1,few,.,TRBJ1-2,CASSESRGYGYTF,TGTGCCAGCAGTGAAAGCAGGGGATATGGCTACACCTTC
TRBV28,few,.,TRBJ2-7,CASTRLGRSYEQYF,TGTGCCAGCACTCGCCTCGGTCGTTCCTACGAGCAGTACTTC
TRBV12-3/TRBV12-4,many,.,TRBJ2-1,CASTGSLGDEQFF,TGTGCCAGCACCGGATCGTTGGGGGATGAGCAGTTCTTC
TRBV2,few,TRBD1,TRBJ1-5,CASTTEQGAQPQHF,TGTGCCAGCACGACAGAGCAGGGGGCTCAGCCCCAGCATTTT
TRBV5-1,many,.,TRBJ1-3,CASSTVGGSGNTIYF,TGCGCCAGCAGCACCGTTGGGGGGTCTGGAAACACCATATATTTT
TRBV10-3,few,.,TRBJ1-2,CAISLGTEGGYTF,TGTGCCATCAGTCTCGGGACCGAGGGCGGCTACACCTTC
TRBV27,many,.,TRBJ1-1,CASRKLVGAEAFF,TGTGCCAGCAGGAAATTAGTGGGGGCTGAAGCTTTCTTT